The sequence of this TCR beta chain was determined in a study of blood T cell repertoires in COVID-19. Background on the study: Whether acute or convalescent, the COVID-19 samples came from the United States, Italy and Spain. In each case, the material was cDNA or gDNA derived from T cells, B-cell-depleted T cells, or PBMCs.

Original analysis: Amplified reference gene primers provided the basis for estimating nucleated cell counts. Generated by immunoSEQ multiplex PCR, the TCRdb table keeps only in-frame clones and is missing some. The V and J calls and clone size come from that table; D and trimming were worked out from the DNA. The table shows about 340,000 clones, with around nine tenths occurring only once. Seattle patients were enrolled during active infection and followed longitudinally. This clone appeared a single time. The CDR3 length is 13 residues. Deletions cut 5 bases from V and 3 bases from J, with 11 bases between.

This chain uses TRBV12-3 or TRBV12-4 with TRBJ2-7; D call uncertain. The sequence derives from a woman in her 70s with COVID-19, enrolled during active disease. The sequencing input was peripheral blood. This CDR3 is CASSLGGRYEQYF. CDR3 DNA: TGTGCCAGCAGTCTTGGTGGGCGCTACGAGCAGTACTTC.